This is a list of T cell receptor beta chains from one sample in a study of blood T cell repertoires in COVID-19. The protocol was immunoSEQ multiplex PCR, while the TCRdb copy is restricted to in-frame clones and leaves out a portion. Of tens of thousands of clones listed, roughly nine tenths are singletons. The sequenced sample consisted of peripheral blood. These TCRs come from a man aged 55 to 69 with active or convalescent COVID-19. The CDR3 runs from the conserved cysteine through the conserved F or W. A D gene is named only where the DNA matches it firmly. For some rows the clone size is stated as once, few or many, or as a class when expanded; others skip it.

j_call	v_call	d_call	clone_size	cdr3_aa	cdr3_nt
TRBJ2-1	TRBV19	TRBD2	.	CASSRGSGTYNEQFF	TGTGCCAGTAGTAGGGGTAGCGGGACTTACAATGAGCAGTTCTTC
TRBJ2-5	TRBV18	TRBD2	.	CASSPPGGLAVQTQYF	TGTGCCAGCTCACCACCGGGTGGACTAGCGGTACAGACCCAGTACTTC
TRBJ1-2	TRBV7-3	.	.	CASSLTHGDNGYTF	TGTGCCAGCAGCTTAACGCACGGGGATAATGGCTACACCTTC
TRBJ2-3	TRBV10-1	.	.	CASSEGSREDTQYF	TGCGCCAGCAGTGAGGGCTCTAGGGAGGATACGCAGTATTTT
TRBJ2-5	TRBV28	TRBD2	.	CASNPSGDPTKETQYF	TGTGCCAGCAACCCCAGCGGGGACCCCACAAAGGAGACCCAGTACTTC
TRBJ1-2	TRBV11-2	.	.	CASRQPGHQTMGYTF	TGTGCCAGCAGACAACCGGGACATCAGACGATGGGCTACACCTTC
TRBJ1-1	TRBV7-3	.	.	CASSPTSLGEAFF	TGTGCCAGCAGCCCTACATCCCTAGGTGAAGCTTTCTTT
TRBJ2-7	TRBV12-5	TRBD1	.	CASRRTGAYEQYF	TGTGCTAGCCGGAGGACAGGAGCCTACGAGCAGTACTTC
TRBJ2-7	TRBV10-1	TRBD2	once	CASSWSGSGEQYF	TGCGCCAGCAGCTGGAGCGGGAGTGGAGAGCAGTACTTC
TRBJ2-5	TRBV5-1	.	.	CASSFQGQETQYF	TGCGCCAGCAGCTTTCAGGGGCAAGAGACCCAGTACTTC
TRBJ1-2	TRBV19	TRBD1	.	CASRAGQSHLGYTF	TGTGCCAGTAGGGCGGGACAGTCCCACCTGGGCTACACCTTC
TRBJ1-5	TRBV19	TRBD1	.	CASSLFTGGSNQPQHF	TGTGCCAGTAGTCTCTTTACAGGGGGTAGCAATCAGCCCCAGCATTTT
TRBJ2-2	TRBV3-1/TRBV3-2	TRBD2	.	CASSPGPAGSGELFF	TGTGCCAGCAGCCCCGGTCCAGCGGGGTCCGGGGAGCTGTTTTTT
TRBJ1-1	TRBV7-6	.	.	CASSLGSWGGGTEAFF	TGTGCCAGCAGCTTAGGGAGTTGGGGAGGGGGGACTGAAGCTTTCTTT
TRBJ2-7	TRBV2	TRBD2	.	CASKLAGGSTLEQYF	TGTGCCAGCAAATTAGCGGGGGGAAGTACGTTGGAGCAGTACTTC
TRBJ2-7	TRBV19	.	.	CASSMRSTSYEQYF	TGTGCCAGTAGTATGAGGTCCACCTCCTACGAGCAGTACTTC
TRBJ2-3	TRBV7-3	.	.	CASSSLSGTDTQYF	TGTGCCAGCAGCTCCTTGAGCGGGACAGATACGCAGTATTTT
TRBJ1-1	TRBV27	.	.	CASQGSHMNTEAFF	TGTGCCAGTCAGGGTTCTCATATGAACACTGAAGCTTTCTTT
TRBJ2-1	TRBV6-2/TRBV6-3	.	.	CASSYGGAISYNEQFF	TGTGCCAGCAGTTATGGGGGGGCCATCTCCTACAATGAGCAGTTCTTC
TRBJ2-7	TRBV7-9	.	.	CASSLGTETYEQYF	TGTGCCAGCAGCTTAGGGACAGAAACCTACGAGCAGTACTTC
TRBJ1-5	TRBV28	.	.	CASSREGYSNQPQHF	TGTGCCAGCAGCCGGGAGGGGTATAGCAATCAGCCCCAGCATTTT
TRBJ2-2	TRBV4-1	.	.	CASSHRVSGNTGELFF	TGCGCCAGCAGCCATCGAGTCTCAGGGAACACCGGGGAGCTGTTTTTT
TRBJ1-1	TRBV19	TRBD1	.	CASSIMSGRGVSEAFF	TGTGCCAGTAGTATAATGTCGGGCAGGGGGGTGTCTGAAGCTTTCTTT
TRBJ1-1	TRBV9	.	.	CASSSSGTGGEEAFF	TGTGCCAGCAGCTCTAGCGGGACGGGGGGAGAGGAAGCTTTCTTT
TRBJ2-1	TRBV7-8	TRBD2	.	CASSRSGGRYNEQFF	TGTGCCAGCAGCCGGAGCGGGGGCCGCTACAATGAGCAGTTCTTC
TRBJ1-4	TRBV18	.	.	CASSPQTTNEKLFF	TGTGCCAGCTCACCTCAGACAACTAATGAAAAACTGTTTTTT
TRBJ1-5	TRBV2	.	.	CASSQANQPQHF	TGTGCCAGCAGCCAAGCAAATCAGCCCCAGCATTTT
TRBJ1-3	TRBV29-1	TRBD1	.	CSAKQGTAGNTIYF	TGCAGCGCGAAACAGGGGACAGCCGGAAACACCATATATTTT
TRBJ2-7	TRBV7-8	TRBD1	.	CASSYAGGAVIEQYF	TGTGCCAGCAGCTACGCAGGGGGCGCTGTAATCGAGCAGTACTTC
TRBJ1-2	TRBV6-2/TRBV6-3	.	.	CASSQQGESYGYTF	TGTGCCAGCAGCCAACAGGGTGAATCCTATGGCTACACCTTC
TRBJ1-2	TRBV5-1	TRBD1	.	CASSYSGGSYGYTF	TGCGCCAGCAGTTATTCAGGGGGCAGCTATGGCTACACCTTC
TRBJ1-1	TRBV5-8	.	.	CASSSTIWTAGTEAFF	TGTGCCAGCAGTTCAACCATTTGGACTGCGGGCACTGAAGCTTTCTTT
TRBJ2-1	TRBV2	TRBD2	.	CASGGGVPFF	TGTGCCAGCGGGGGGGGAGTTCCATTCTTC
TRBJ2-7	TRBV27	TRBD2	.	CASSPPHGGGQPYEQYF	TGTGCCAGCAGTCCCCCCCACGGCGGGGGTCAACCCTACGAGCAGTACTTC
TRBJ1-2	TRBV14	TRBD1	.	CASSLWTGGYGYTF	TGTGCCAGCAGCCTTTGGACAGGAGGCTATGGCTACACCTTC
TRBJ1-2	TRBV19	.	few	CASSWGQGRRQGDTF	TGTGCCAGTAGTTGGGGCCAGGGCCGCCGACAAGGCGACACCTTC
TRBJ2-5	TRBV28	TRBD1	.	CASSLFGQGDYETQYF	TGTGCCAGCAGTTTATTCGGACAGGGAGATTACGAGACCCAGTACTTC
TRBJ2-7	TRBV3-1/TRBV3-2	.	.	CASSHMIGVNEQYF	TGTGCCAGCAGCCATATGATAGGGGTGAACGAGCAGTACTTC
TRBJ2-2	TRBV7-2	TRBD2	.	CASSQAGGFTGELFF	TGTGCCAGCAGTCAAGCGGGGGGGTTTACCGGGGAGCTGTTTTTT
TRBJ2-3	TRBV3-1/TRBV3-2	.	.	CASSQDLGGSTDTQYF	TGTGCCAGCAGCCAAGATCTAGGGGGTAGCACAGATACGCAGTATTTT
TRBJ2-1	TRBV19	TRBD2	.	CASSMYRLAELSSYNEQFF	TGTGCCAGTAGTATGTATCGACTAGCGGAGTTGAGCTCCTACAATGAGCAGTTCTTC
TRBJ1-4	TRBV5-6	.	.	CASSLGAGLQEKLFF	TGTGCCAGCAGCTTGGGGGCTGGACTCCAAGAAAAACTGTTTTTT
TRBJ2-7	TRBV28	TRBD2	.	CASSLINPSGYEQYF	TGTGCCAGCAGTTTAATTAATCCTAGCGGCTACGAGCAGTACTTC
TRBJ2-7	TRBV18	TRBD2	.	CASSPPGLAVYEQYF	TGTGCCAGCTCACCACCCGGACTAGCGGTCTACGAGCAGTACTTC
TRBJ1-4	TRBV5-1	.	.	CASSFTQGQDEKLFF	TGCGCCAGCAGCTTTACACAGGGACAAGATGAAAAACTGTTTTTT
TRBJ2-1	TRBV28	TRBD2	.	CASSLKPRGAGYPYNEQFF	TGTGCCAGCAGTTTAAAGCCCCGAGGAGCGGGGTACCCCTACAATGAGCAGTTCTTC
TRBJ1-1	TRBV6-1	.	.	CASSEAIGSQAFF	TGTGCCAGCAGTGAAGCTATCGGGAGCCAGGCTTTCTTT
TRBJ1-6	TRBV7-2	TRBD1	.	CASSSGQGRTYNSPLHF	TGTGCCAGCAGCTCCGGACAGGGGAGAACCTATAATTCACCCCTCCACTTT
TRBJ2-7	TRBV18	TRBD1	.	CASHDPGQGEREQYF	TGTGCCAGCCATGATCCGGGACAGGGGGAACGCGAGCAGTACTTC
TRBJ1-2	TRBV5-1	.	.	CASSLDPSTGYTF	TGCGCCAGCAGCTTGGATCCCTCTACTGGCTACACCTTC
TRBJ1-1	TRBV15	.	.	CATSRVTLSTTEAFF	TGTGCCACCAGCAGAGTGACACTCAGCACGACTGAAGCTTTCTTT
TRBJ2-7	TRBV6-5	.	.	CASSYSGGEQYF	TGTGCCAGCAGTTATTCCGGAGGCGAGCAGTACTTC
TRBJ2-1	TRBV7-9	.	.	CASSLAGSFGNEQFF	TGTGCCAGCAGCTTAGCAGGGAGTTTCGGCAATGAGCAGTTCTTC
TRBJ2-5	TRBV9	TRBD2	.	CASSVTGGRQETQYF	TGTGCCAGCAGCGTGACGGGGGGGCGACAAGAGACCCAGTACTTC
TRBJ1-1	TRBV6-5	TRBD1	.	CASSFTGVEAFF	TGTGCCAGCAGTTTTACAGGGGTTGAAGCTTTCTTT
TRBJ1-3	TRBV6-5	TRBD1	.	CASIWDRASGNTIYF	TGTGCCAGCATTTGGGACAGAGCATCTGGAAACACCATATATTTT
TRBJ2-2	TRBV11-3	TRBD2	.	CASSSLGLAGTGELFF	TGTGCCAGCAGCTCCTTGGGACTAGCGGGAACCGGGGAGCTGTTTTTT
TRBJ2-6	TRBV13	.	.	CASSALSSGANVLTF	TGTGCCAGCAGCGCTTTGAGCTCTGGGGCCAACGTCCTGACTTTC
TRBJ2-7	TRBV5-4	.	.	CASRSAGSYEQYF	TGTGCCAGCAGGTCAGCGGGCTCCTACGAGCAGTACTTC
TRBJ1-6	TRBV28	.	.	CASSLYSGGGYNSPLHF	TGTGCCAGCAGTTTATATAGTGGGGGGGGGTACAATTCACCCCTCCACTTT